One and the same sample provided the 2 T cell receptor beta chains below, sequenced in a study of CD8+ T cells in alopecia areata. Specified treatment: oral pan-JAK inhibitor, 5-10 mg twice daily. The sequencing template was cDNA reverse transcribed from extracted RNA. The table came from immunoSEQ multiplex PCR; TCRdb's copy has only in-frame clones and leaves some out. The sample comprises fewer than 150,000 clones, 58% of which are singletons, and 25% to 30% rests with the top ten. The source was CD8+ T cells sorted from blood, collected at week 4, from a patient treated with tofacitinib. Source of these receptors: a human donor with alopecia areata.

V is TRBV5-1 and J is TRBJ1-4; 9 bases fit TRBD1. V gave up 4 bases and J gave up 4 bases; unmatched junction bases: 5. The CDR3 has 15 amino acids. The V gene's germline CDR1 is SGHRS and CDR2 YFSETQ. The CDR3 loop is CASSPRTGVNEKLFF. The CDR3 DNA is TGCGCCAGCAGCCCACGGACAGGGGTTAATGAAAAACTGTTTTTT.

The chain combines TRBV7-9 with TRBJ1-2; TRBD1 is a possible D gene (5 bases). The V gene lost 5 bases and the J gene lost 4 bases, with 14 bases spanning the gap. The CDR3 totals 14 residues. Germline lookup yields CDR1 SEHNR and CDR2 FQNEAQ (reference sequence). CDR3 region: CASSLQGVSYGYTF. Written as DNA, the CDR3 is TGTGCCAGCAGCCTCCAGGGCGTAAGCTATGGCTACACCTTC.